The 30 T cell receptor beta chains presented below share a single source sample, sequenced in a study of Graves' ophthalmopathy and Graves' hyperthyroidism. RNA transcripts were the source from which TCR beta CDR3 regions were amplified. Following a first-round RT-PCR that used HTBI primers, a second-round multiplex PCR was carried out. In TCRdb, the multiplex PCR reads were re-called with MiXCR into one record per CDR3 protein. The repertoire holds around 400,000 distinct CDR3 sequences, 20% to 25% seen once, with under 3.5% in the top ten. Source material: peripheral blood. These receptors originate from a woman aged 18-29 years with stable Graves' hyperthyroidism.

This clonotype was found many times. The chain carries TRBV13 and TRBJ1-5; no firm D call. V dropped 5 bases and J dropped 0 bases, with 11 bases sitting between them. This CDR3 is built from 15 residues. The germline gives CDR1 PRHDT, CDR2 FYEKMQ (reference sequence). The CDR3 DNA reads TGTGCCAGCAGCCAAGGACTTCATAGCAATCAGCCCCAGCATTTT. Its translation: CASSQGLHSNQPQHF.

This clonotype was detected ten times or more. The rearrangement links TRBV2 to TRBJ2-7, with D maybe TRBD2 (5 bases). Trimming left V 7 bases short and J 3 bases short, with 13 bases between. The CDR3 spans 13 residues. CDR1 SNHLY and CDR2 FYNNEI come from the germline V gene. The CDR3: CASTQTGNYEQYF. In DNA form, the CDR3 reads TGTGCCAGCACCCAAACGGGAAACTACGAGCAGTACTTC.

This chain connects TRBV5-1 to TRBJ2-7; 8 bases fit TRBD2. This CDR3 is 14 amino acids long. V trimming: 5 bases; J trimming: 5 bases; junction bases outside the gene matches: 9. Per germline, CDR1 SGHRS and CDR2 YFSETQ. The CDR3 is CASRTSGRAHEQYF. In DNA, the CDR3 is TGCGCCAGCAGGACGTCCGGGAGGGCCCACGAGCAGTACTTC.

This clonotype was counted many times. The chain recombines TRBV24-1 with TRBJ2-7, with a tentative D call TRBD2 (7 bases). Trimming cost V 2 bases and J 5 bases, with 9 bases left between them. Germline V CDR1 and CDR2: KGHDR, SFDVKD. The CDR3 totals 13 residues. CDR3 protein: CATSDWGGDEQYF. The CDR3 DNA reads as TGTGCCACCAGTGATTGGGGGGGCGACGAGCAGTACTTC.

The chain employs TRBV12-3 or TRBV12-4 and TRBJ2-5; 8 nucleotides line up with TRBD2. The CDR3 sequence is 17 residues long. The trim removed 6 bases at V and 4 bases at J, leaving 16 bases unmatched. CDR3 loop: CASSRGLAGQWGETQYF. The CDR3 coding sequence is TGTGCCAGCAGCCGCGGCCTAGCGGGCCAGTGGGGAGAGACCCAGTACTTC.

The table lists this clonotype with a few counts. The chain links TRBV6-5 to TRBJ1-1; the match to TRBD1 covers 8 bases. V gave up 3 bases and J gave up 3 bases; unmatched junction bases: 9. CDR3 length: 16 residues. Germline CDR1 and CDR2: MNHEY and SVGAGI. The CDR3, as DNA: TGTGCCAGCAGTTATTTCCCCCAGGGGGCAGACACTGAAGCTTTCTTT. This encodes CASSYFPQGADTEAFF.

This clonotype was seen ten or more times. V usage is TRBV7-2 and J usage is TRBJ2-7; D is perhaps TRBD1 (5 bases). CDR3 length equals 15 residues. CDR1 is SGHTA, CDR2 FQGNSA, per germline. Between the trimmed V and J ends, which lost 4 bases and 0 bases, there was a span of 13 bases. DNA for the CDR3: TGTGCCAGCAGCTCTCAGGGTGCCCTCTCCTACGAGCAGTACTTC. As protein: CASSSQGALSYEQYF.

This sequence joins TRBV28 and TRBJ1-1, with D tentatively TRBD1 (6 bases). Trimming pared 6 bases from V and 6 bases from J, leaving 17 bases between. Germline CDR1 and CDR2: MDHEN and SYDVKM. CDR3 size: 14 residues. This CDR3 reads CASSKQGGSAEAFF. The DNA for the CDR3 is TGTGCCAGCAGCAAACAAGGGGGGTCGGCTGAAGCTTTCTTT. Supplemented by reference TRBV28 and TRBJ1-1, the full variable domain reads DVKVTQSSRYLVKRTGEKVFLECVQDMDHENMFWYRQDPGLGLRLIYFSYDVKMKEKGDIPEGYSVSREKKERFSLILESASTNQTSMYLCASSKQGGSAEAFFGQGTRLTVV.

The sample holds many counts of this clonotype. The CDR3 end shows no conserved phenylalanine or tryptophan, and so a read error is likely. The V gene is TRBV30, the J gene TRBJ1-2, with 9 nucleotides matching TRBD1. The junction had 6 bases not matched to a gene; V was cut back by 2 bases and J by 8 bases. Germline lookup yields CDR1 GTSNPN and CDR2 SVGIG (reference sequence). The CDR3 consists of 13 residues. The CDR3 loop is CAWSHRGHQGYTL. DNA of the CDR3: TGTGCCTGGAGTCACAGGGGGCATCAAGGCTACACCCTC.

The chain recombines TRBV12-3 or TRBV12-4 with TRBJ1-3; TRBD1 matches 12 bases. V trimming: 7 bases; J trimming: 0 bases; junction bases outside the gene matches: 10. This CDR3 has 18 amino acids. The CDR3 DNA reads TGTGCCAGCACCCCGGGACAGGGGGCTCCGGACTCTGGAAACACCATATATTTT. This codes for CASTPGQGAPDSGNTIYF.

This clonotype appeared a few times. The rearrangement uses TRBV4-1 and TRBJ2-4, with no clear D. Germline V lookup: CDR1 MGHRA, CDR2 YSYEKL. Trimming left V 6 bases short and J 8 bases short, with 17 bases between. The CDR3 runs 14 residues. This CDR3 is CASRMTRANDIQYF. CDR3 DNA sequence: TGCGCCAGCAGGATGACAAGGGCAAATGACATTCAGTACTTC.

This sequence joins TRBV7-3 and TRBJ1-1; 10 bases are a match to TRBD1. The CDR3 consists of 14 residues. Germline V gives CDR1 SGHTA, CDR2 FQGTGA. V lost 1 base and J lost 10; bases outside the gene matches: 6. The CDR3 region has the DNA TGTGCCAGCAGCTTAATAGGGGACAGGGGACGAGCTTTCTTT. It encodes CASSLIGDRGRAFF.

The sample holds many counts of this clonotype. V usage is TRBV11-2 and J usage is TRBJ2-7; TRBD1 is a possible D gene (5 bases). Trimming left V 2 bases short and J 5 bases short, with 10 bases between. The CDR3 is 13 amino acids. Germline CDR1 is SGHAT and CDR2 is FQNNGV. The CDR3 DNA is TGTGCCAGCAGCTTATCTGGGGCCCACGAGCAGTACTTC. As protein: CASSLSGAHEQYF.

This clonotype occurred many times. The chain carries TRBV29-1 and TRBJ2-7; no definite D call. CDR3 length equals 11 residues. V gave up 2 bases and J gave up 6 bases, with 8 bases separating them. In germline, CDR1 is SQVTM, CDR2 ANQGSEA. The CDR3 protein is CSVEIYGEQYF. As DNA, the CDR3 is TGCAGCGTTGAAATATATGGCGAGCAGTACTTC.

This clonotype was seen ten or more times. Here the CDR3 reads CASSSQITVNYGYTF. As DNA, the CDR3 is TGTGCCAGCAGTTCGCAGATAACAGTAAACTATGGCTACACCTTC. The rearrangement joins TRBV12-3 or TRBV12-4 to TRBJ1-2, with D hard to call. V dropped 4 bases and J dropped 2 bases, with 14 bases sitting between them. The CDR3 has 15 amino acids.

This clonotype was picked up many times. The chain has TRBV27 and TRBJ2-5, with 7 bases matching TRBD1. V shed 5 bases and J 2 bases; nucleotides not matched to a gene: 11. The CDR3 has 16 residues. CDR1 MNHEY and CDR2 SMNVEV come from the germline V gene (reference sequence). CDR3 coding DNA: TGTGCCAGCAGTCAAGGGACAGCGATCCAACAAGAGACCCAGTACTTC. This gives the protein CASSQGTAIQQETQYF.

This chain connects TRBV6-5 to TRBJ1-1; a possible D gene is TRBD1 (6 bases). V lost 0 bases to trimming and J lost 4 bases, with 15 bases between them. The CDR3 has 16 amino acids. CDR1 is MNHEY, CDR2 SVGAGI, per germline. CDR3 bases: TGTGCCAGCAGTTACTCTGAACAGGGAGTGGTCACTGAAGCTTTCTTT. It encodes CASSYSEQGVVTEAFF.

In this sample, this clonotype turned up many times. The V and J genes are TRBV6-1 and TRBJ1-6; a weak D match, TRBD1 (5 bases). The ends were cut back, 8 bases at V and 4 bases at J, with 15 bases in the middle. The CDR3 has 15 residues. From germline, CDR1 is MNHNS and CDR2 SASEGT. The CDR3 region is CASLKRDGYNSPLHF. CDR3 coding DNA: TGTGCCAGCTTAAAAAGGGACGGGTATAATTCACCCCTCCACTTT.

In its sample, this clonotype was seen many times. This chain uses TRBV12-3 or TRBV12-4 with TRBJ1-2; 9 bases match TRBD1. This CDR3 has 15 residues. V lost 4 bases, J lost 5 bases, and 8 bases stayed unmatched. The CDR3 region is CASSSQGARSYGYTF. The DNA for the CDR3 is TGTGCCAGCAGTTCACAGGGGGCGCGGTCTTATGGCTACACCTTC.

This clonotype was counted ten times or more. The gene calls are TRBV15 and TRBJ2-7, with TRBD1 matching 8 bases. The germline V gene has CDR1 LNHNV and CDR2 YYDKDF (reference sequence). The V and J ends lost 6 bases and 1 base, in that order; junction bases with no gene match: 2. The CDR3 loop spans 13 amino acids. CDR3 sequence reads: CATSGTGSYEQYF. DNA of the CDR3: TGTGCCACCAGTGGGACAGGTTCCTACGAGCAGTACTTC.

The rearrangement links TRBV6-1 to TRBJ2-7, with 8 nucleotides matching TRBD1. This CDR3 region has 15 residues. With 6 bases clipped from V and 4 bases from J, the junction kept 11 bases outside the gene matches. Germline CDR1 MNHNS, CDR2 SASEGT. CDR3 loop: CASSQTRGRWYEQYF. DNA of the CDR3: TGTGCCAGCAGCCAAACCAGGGGGCGCTGGTACGAGCAGTACTTC.

The V and J genes are TRBV27 and TRBJ1-6; 9 bases align to TRBD1. Per germline, CDR1 MNHEY and CDR2 SMNVEV (reference sequence). The length of the CDR3 is 17 residues. Trimming cost V 5 bases and J 6 bases; bases outside gene matches: 11. CDR3 region: CASSEVDRGRPNSPLHF. CDR3 nucleotides: TGTGCCAGCAGTGAAGTGGACAGGGGAAGGCCTAATTCACCCCTCCACTTT.

This clonotype was recorded at least ten times. The rearrangement links TRBV6-5 to TRBJ1-2, with 9 nucleotides matching TRBD1. Germline CDR1 reads MNHEY; CDR2 reads SVGAGI. Trimming cost V 6 bases and J 3 bases; bases outside gene matches: 8. This CDR3 has 15 residues. CDR3: CASRLGTGFDYGYTF. In DNA, the CDR3 is TGTGCCAGCAGACTCGGGACAGGGTTTGACTATGGCTACACCTTC.

This clonotype was detected ten times or more. The CDR3 loop is CASSYEGGTNYGYTF. The CDR3, as DNA: TGTGCCAGCAGTTACGAAGGGGGCACTAACTATGGCTACACCTTC. The chain carries TRBV6-5 and TRBJ1-2; the match to TRBD1 covers 7 bases. CDR3 length equals 15 residues. The junction had 3 bases not matched to a gene; V was cut back by 2 bases and J by 0 bases. Germline loops: CDR1 MNHEY, CDR2 SVGAGI.

Ten or more counts support this clonotype. The chain has TRBV24-1 and TRBJ1-2; D is perhaps TRBD1 (5 bases). V was clipped by 3 bases and J by 8 bases, with 18 bases between them. CDR3 size: 15 residues. Germline CDR1 KGHDR, CDR2 SFDVKD. CDR3 in amino acids: CATSDTGTPSGGYTF. In nucleotides, the CDR3 is TGTGCCACCAGTGATACCGGGACTCCAAGCGGCGGCTACACCTTC.

This clonotype was counted ten times or more. The chain links TRBV6-2 or TRBV6-3 to TRBJ2-7, with TRBD2 as a possible D gene (6 bases). Germline-derived CDR1 and CDR2 are MNHEY and SVGEGT. There are 14 residues in the CDR3. The V and J ends lost 2 bases and 0 bases respectively, with 8 bases between them. The CDR3 coding sequence is TGTGCCAGCAGTTACAGGCGGGACTCCTACGAGCAGTACTTC. The encoded protein is CASSYRRDSYEQYF.

In the case of this clonotype: Since no conserved phenylalanine or tryptophan closes the CDR3, a read error is the likely cause. Because the CDR3's place on the DNA is in doubt, the DNA is left out and the CDR3 is given as listed by TCRdb. The chain links TRBV12-3 or TRBV12-4 to TRBJ1-5. From its first to its last residue, the CDR3 has 14 amino acids. CDR3 region: CASALRTRNQPQQL.

This clonotype has only a few counts. This chain links TRBV4-3 with TRBJ2-7; either TRBD1 or TRBD2 may supply D (7 bases each). This CDR3 is 17 amino acids long. Germline V lookup: CDR1 LGHNA, CDR2 YSLEER. Trimming removed 0 bases from V and 5 bases from J, with 20 bases in between. CDR3 region: CASSQDQGGRARNEQYF. The CDR3 DNA reads as TGCGCCAGCAGCCAAGATCAGGGGGGGAGGGCGAGAAACGAGCAGTACTTC.

This clonotype was seen repeatedly, ten times or more. This chain uses TRBV6-5 with TRBJ2-7, with 9 positions matching TRBD1. CDR1 and CDR2 (germline): MNHEY, SVGAGI. Germline trimming cut 4 bases from V and 4 bases from J; bases unmatched to any gene: 5. CDR3 length: 14 amino acids. CDR3 sequence (DNA): TGTGCCAGCAGTTGGGGACAGGGTGCGTACGAGCAGTACTTC. Protein product: CASSWGQGAYEQYF.

This clonotype has more than one count but fewer than ten. This rearrangement joins TRBV11-1 to TRBJ1-1; a weak D match, TRBD1 (6 bases). Trimming pared 5 bases from V and 4 bases from J, leaving 20 bases between. This CDR3 spans 16 amino acids. Germline V CDR1 and CDR2: SGHAT, FQDESV (reference sequence). CDR3 sequence (DNA): TGTGCCAGCAGCCGTCCAGGGGCCAACATGGGCACTGAAGCTTTCTTT. Translated, it gives CASSRPGANMGTEAFF.